The rows below give T cell receptor beta chains drawn from one sample of a study of CD8 T cells in ankylosing spondylitis. MiXCR, applied by TCRdb to the 5' RACE reads, yields one record per CDR3 protein. The sample yields roughly 200,000 distinct CDR3 sequences, roughly 13% seen once. Sequenced: blood, either unsorted or a sorted T cell fraction (not recorded which). These receptors came from a male donor with ankylosing spondylitis or in good health (not recorded which). Each CDR3 is given with its conserved first and last residue. The D gene is left open where the match is weak. Clone size is stated in some rows and not others, as once, few, many or a class when expanded.

clone_size: few; v_call: TRBV3-1; d_call: NA; j_call: TRBJ2-7; cdr3_nt: TGTGCCAGCAGCCAAGCTGGACGGACCTACGAGCAGTACTTC; cdr3_aa: CASSQAGRTYEQYF
clone_size: NA; v_call: TRBV7-9; d_call: NA; j_call: TRBJ2-7; cdr3_nt: TGTGCCAGCAGCCCACGAGGACGGTCCTACGAGCAGTACTTC; cdr3_aa: CASSPRGRSYEQYF
clone_size: NA; v_call: TRBV20-1; d_call: NA; j_call: TRBJ2-3; cdr3_nt: TGCAGTGCGCAGGGACGCTCGAGCACAGATACGCAGTATTTT; cdr3_aa: CSAQGRSSTDTQYF
clone_size: NA; v_call: TRBV4-1; d_call: NA; j_call: TRBJ2-2; cdr3_nt: TGCGCCAGCAGCCAAGGAGGTGCAGCCTCGAACACCGGGGAGCTGTTTTTT; cdr3_aa: CASSQGGAASNTGELFF
clone_size: few; v_call: TRBV3-1; d_call: NA; j_call: TRBJ1-1; cdr3_nt: TGTGCCAGCAGCCAAGGGGGATATCATACTGAAGCTTTCTTT; cdr3_aa: CASSQGGYHTEAFF
clone_size: few; v_call: TRBV4-1; d_call: NA; j_call: TRBJ1-2; cdr3_nt: TGCGCCAGCAGCCAAGGGTTGGCAGCGGATGGCTACACCTTC; cdr3_aa: CASSQGLAADGYTF
clone_size: many; v_call: TRBV27; d_call: NA; j_call: TRBJ2-5; cdr3_nt: TGTGCCAGCAATGAGGGATCGGGACTCCAAGAGACCCAGTACTTC; cdr3_aa: CASNEGSGLQETQYF
clone_size: few; v_call: TRBV30; d_call: TRBD1; j_call: TRBJ2-7; cdr3_nt: TGTGCCTGGAGTGTGGGACAGGGGGTGTCCTACGAGCAGTACTTC; cdr3_aa: CAWSVGQGVSYEQYF
clone_size: few; v_call: TRBV29-1; d_call: NA; j_call: TRBJ1-1; cdr3_nt: TGCAGCGTTGCGTGGTGGGACACTGAAGCTTTCTTT; cdr3_aa: CSVAWWDTEAFF
clone_size: NA; v_call: TRBV4-1; d_call: NA; j_call: TRBJ1-5; cdr3_nt: TGCGCCAGCAGCCAAGCCCGCTTCAATCAGCCCCAGCATTTT; cdr3_aa: CASSQARFNQPQHF
clone_size: few; v_call: TRBV20-1; d_call: NA; j_call: TRBJ2-5; cdr3_nt: TGCAGTGCTAGAGATTTGCGGGGCCTCCAAGAGACCCAGTACTTC; cdr3_aa: CSARDLRGLQETQYF
clone_size: few; v_call: TRBV7-9; d_call: NA; j_call: TRBJ1-1; cdr3_nt: TGTGCCAGCAGCGGTCCGACACAGAACACTGAAGCTTTCTTT; cdr3_aa: CASSGPTQNTEAFF
clone_size: NA; v_call: TRBV6-2/TRBV6-3; d_call: NA; j_call: TRBJ2-1; cdr3_nt: TGTGCCAGCAGTTACGGTGGTAGCATCAGTGAGCAGTTCTTC; cdr3_aa: CASSYGGSISEQFF
clone_size: NA; v_call: TRBV7-9; d_call: NA; j_call: TRBJ2-1; cdr3_nt: TGTGCCAGCGCCTTAGCGGACAATGAGCAGTTCTTC; cdr3_aa: CASALADNEQFF
clone_size: NA; v_call: TRBV20-1; d_call: NA; j_call: TRBJ2-3; cdr3_nt: TGCAGTGCTACGGGCCCAGGGTTGGATACGCAGTATTTT; cdr3_aa: CSATGPGLDTQYF
clone_size: many; v_call: TRBV6-5; d_call: NA; j_call: TRBJ2-7; cdr3_nt: TGTGCCAGCAGCAAGAGCTACGAGCAGTACTTC; cdr3_aa: CASSKSYEQYF
clone_size: few; v_call: TRBV11-2; d_call: TRBD1; j_call: TRBJ1-2; cdr3_nt: TGTGCCAGCAGCTTGACAGGGCAAGTAGTCTACACCTTC; cdr3_aa: CASSLTGQVVYTF
clone_size: many; v_call: TRBV4-1; d_call: NA; j_call: TRBJ2-5; cdr3_nt: TGCGCCAGCAGCCAAACGAGGACCTCAGAGACCCAGTACTTC; cdr3_aa: CASSQTRTSETQYF
clone_size: few; v_call: TRBV13; d_call: NA; j_call: TRBJ2-1; cdr3_nt: TGTGCCAGCAGCCGCATGAGCTCCTACAATGAGCAGTTCTTC; cdr3_aa: CASSRMSSYNEQFF
clone_size: NA; v_call: TRBV6-5; d_call: TRBD1; j_call: TRBJ2-6; cdr3_nt: TGTGCCAGCAGTTCCTACCGGGACAGGCTTTTTGGGGCCAACGTCCTGACTTTC; cdr3_aa: CASSSYRDRLFGANVLTF
clone_size: many; v_call: TRBV7-9; d_call: NA; j_call: TRBJ2-3; cdr3_nt: TGTGCCAGCAGCTTAGAGGCTACCACAGATACGCAGTATTTT; cdr3_aa: CASSLEATTDTQYF
clone_size: few; v_call: TRBV27; d_call: NA; j_call: TRBJ2-5; cdr3_nt: TGTGCCAGCAGACACAACGGGGCGTACCAAGAGACCCAGTACTTC; cdr3_aa: CASRHNGAYQETQYF
clone_size: few; v_call: TRBV7-9; d_call: TRBD1; j_call: TRBJ2-7; cdr3_nt: TGTGCCAGCAGCTTAAGGACAGGGGACTACGAGCAGTACTTC; cdr3_aa: CASSLRTGDYEQYF
clone_size: many; v_call: TRBV5-1; d_call: TRBD1; j_call: TRBJ1-6; cdr3_nt: TGCGCCAGCAGCTTGGGACAGGGTAATTCACCCCTCCACTTT; cdr3_aa: CASSLGQGNSPLHF
clone_size: few; v_call: TRBV4-1; d_call: TRBD2; j_call: TRBJ2-7; cdr3_nt: TGCGCCAGCAGCCAAGATAGCGGCGGGGGGCTCTCCTACGAGCAGTACTTC; cdr3_aa: CASSQDSGGGLSYEQYF
clone_size: many; v_call: TRBV24-1; d_call: NA; j_call: TRBJ2-1; cdr3_nt: TGTGCCACCAGTGACAGCTCCTACAATGAGCAGTTCTTC; cdr3_aa: CATSDSSYNEQFF
clone_size: NA; v_call: TRBV12-3/TRBV12-4; d_call: TRBD2; j_call: TRBJ2-7; cdr3_nt: TGTGCCAGCAGTTTTGAGACTAGCGGGAACTCCTACGAGCAGTACTTC; cdr3_aa: CASSFETSGNSYEQYF
clone_size: NA; v_call: TRBV6-6; d_call: TRBD2; j_call: TRBJ2-7; cdr3_nt: TGTGCCAGCAGTCTAGCGGAGGCCTACGAGCAGTACTTC; cdr3_aa: CASSLAEAYEQYF
clone_size: NA; v_call: TRBV11-2; d_call: NA; j_call: TRBJ1-4; cdr3_nt: TGTGCCAGCTCCAACGAGGGGAGTGGGATTGAAAAACTGTTTTTT; cdr3_aa: CASSNEGSGIEKLFF
clone_size: few; v_call: TRBV9; d_call: NA; j_call: TRBJ2-7; cdr3_nt: TGTGCCAGCAGCGTAGTCGGAGACACCTCCTACGAGCAGTACTTC; cdr3_aa: CASSVVGDTSYEQYF
clone_size: NA; v_call: TRBV9; d_call: NA; j_call: TRBJ2-1; cdr3_nt: TGTGCCAGCTCCAGGGGGAGGTCCTACAATGAGCAGTTCTTC; cdr3_aa: CASSRGRSYNEQFF
clone_size: NA; v_call: TRBV6-6; d_call: NA; j_call: TRBJ1-5; cdr3_nt: TGTGCCGGCAGTACCAGGGAGATTCAGCCCCAGCATTTT; cdr3_aa: CAGSTREIQPQHF
clone_size: NA; v_call: TRBV29-1; d_call: NA; j_call: TRBJ1-5; cdr3_nt: TGCAGCGTTGAAGATTTCCAGGTCGGACAGCCCCAGCATTTT; cdr3_aa: CSVEDFQVGQPQHF
clone_size: few; v_call: TRBV27; d_call: NA; j_call: TRBJ2-1; cdr3_nt: TGTGCCAGCAGTCCTCCCGGAGGGGGGAATAGGAATGAGCAGTTCTTC; cdr3_aa: CASSPPGGGNRNEQFF
clone_size: few; v_call: TRBV3-1; d_call: NA; j_call: TRBJ1-4; cdr3_nt: TGTGCCAGCAGCTACAGACAAGACGAAAAACTGTTTTTT; cdr3_aa: CASSYRQDEKLFF
clone_size: medium-sized; v_call: TRBV12-3/TRBV12-4; d_call: NA; j_call: TRBJ1-1; cdr3_nt: TGTGCCAGCAGTTTAGGAAACACTGAAGCTTTCTTT; cdr3_aa: CASSLGNTEAFF
clone_size: many; v_call: TRBV10-3; d_call: TRBD2; j_call: TRBJ2-5; cdr3_nt: TGTGCCATCAGTGATTCGACTAGCGGCCGAACATACACCCAAGAGACCCAGTACTTC; cdr3_aa: CAISDSTSGRTYTQETQYF
clone_size: NA; v_call: TRBV25-1; d_call: TRBD1; j_call: TRBJ1-2; cdr3_nt: TGTGCCAGCAGTGCAAGACAGGGCGGCAACTATGGCTACACCTTC; cdr3_aa: CASSARQGGNYGYTF
clone_size: many; v_call: TRBV12-3/TRBV12-4; d_call: NA; j_call: TRBJ2-5; cdr3_nt: TGTGCCAGCAGTGCGCCAGGAGAGACCCAGTACTTC; cdr3_aa: CASSAPGETQYF
clone_size: NA; v_call: TRBV5-6; d_call: TRBD2; j_call: TRBJ2-1; cdr3_nt: TGTGCCAGCAGCTTGGCCGGGAGGGGTATCAATGAGCAGTTCTTC; cdr3_aa: CASSLAGRGINEQFF
clone_size: NA; v_call: TRBV4-2; d_call: NA; j_call: TRBJ2-7; cdr3_nt: TGTGCCAGCAGCCAAGAAGCTCCCTACGAGCAGTACTTC; cdr3_aa: CASSQEAPYEQYF
clone_size: few; v_call: TRBV7-9; d_call: NA; j_call: TRBJ2-4; cdr3_nt: TGTGCCAGCAGCTTAGGACATGAGGACATTCAGTACTTC; cdr3_aa: CASSLGHEDIQYF
clone_size: NA; v_call: TRBV11-2; d_call: NA; j_call: TRBJ2-3; cdr3_nt: TGTGCCAGCAGCGTCTGGATGGTCGGAGGCACAGATACGCAGTATTTT; cdr3_aa: CASSVWMVGGTDTQYF
clone_size: many; v_call: TRBV3-1; d_call: NA; j_call: TRBJ2-3; cdr3_nt: TGTGCCAGCAGCCCCGGAGCGGCGGAGAGCACAGATACGCAGTATTTT; cdr3_aa: CASSPGAAESTDTQYF
clone_size: NA; v_call: TRBV10-2; d_call: TRBD2; j_call: TRBJ2-2; cdr3_nt: TGCGCCAGCAGGGATTCCTTTGGACTAGCGGGGACCACCGGGGAGCTGTTTTTT; cdr3_aa: CASRDSFGLAGTTGELFF
clone_size: few; v_call: TRBV30; d_call: NA; j_call: TRBJ2-5; cdr3_nt: TGTGCCTGGAGCACATACAGAGAGACCCAGTACTTC; cdr3_aa: CAWSTYRETQYF
clone_size: NA; v_call: TRBV6-1; d_call: NA; j_call: TRBJ2-7; cdr3_nt: TGTGCCAGCAGTGAATACAATTACTCCTACGAGCAGTACTTC; cdr3_aa: CASSEYNYSYEQYF
clone_size: few; v_call: TRBV12-3/TRBV12-4; d_call: TRBD2; j_call: TRBJ2-1; cdr3_nt: TGTGCCAGCAGTTCCGGGACTAGTTACAATGAGCAGTTCTTC; cdr3_aa: CASSSGTSYNEQFF
clone_size: NA; v_call: TRBV5-5; d_call: TRBD2; j_call: TRBJ2-3; cdr3_nt: TGTGCCAGCAGCTTGGACGACGGGGGGGCCGGAGATACGCAGTATTTT; cdr3_aa: CASSLDDGGAGDTQYF
clone_size: few; v_call: TRBV11-2; d_call: NA; j_call: TRBJ2-1; cdr3_nt: TGTGCCAGCAGCTTAGTTTCCGTCTCCTACAATGAGCAGTTCTTC; cdr3_aa: CASSLVSVSYNEQFF
clone_size: NA; v_call: TRBV15; d_call: NA; j_call: TRBJ2-3; cdr3_nt: TGTGCCACCAGCAGAGAAGGAGGCGGCCTCACAGATACGCAGTATTTT; cdr3_aa: CATSREGGGLTDTQYF
clone_size: many; v_call: TRBV6-4; d_call: TRBD2; j_call: TRBJ2-2; cdr3_nt: TGTGCCAGCAGCCCGACTAGCGGGGGGGCCGACGGGGAGCTGTTTTTT; cdr3_aa: CASSPTSGGADGELFF
clone_size: many; v_call: TRBV2; d_call: NA; j_call: TRBJ1-6; cdr3_nt: TGTGCCAGCAGTGAAGGGGGCGACCCGGGGTACCATTCACCCCTCCACTTT; cdr3_aa: CASSEGGDPGYHSPLHF
clone_size: NA; v_call: TRBV10-2; d_call: NA; j_call: TRBJ2-7; cdr3_nt: TGCGCCAGCAGTGAGTCTGGGCACAGTTCCTACGAGCAGTACTTC; cdr3_aa: CASSESGHSSYEQYF
clone_size: few; v_call: TRBV3-1; d_call: TRBD2; j_call: TRBJ2-7; cdr3_nt: TGTGCCAGCCGGGGGGGCAGCGGGGATGTCTACGAGCAGTACTTC; cdr3_aa: CASRGGSGDVYEQYF
clone_size: few; v_call: TRBV3-1; d_call: NA; j_call: TRBJ2-1; cdr3_nt: TGCGCTCTGATGGATGAGCAGTTCTTC; cdr3_aa: CALMDEQFF
clone_size: NA; v_call: TRBV11-2; d_call: NA; j_call: TRBJ1-1; cdr3_nt: TGTGCCAGCAGCTCACCTCCTAGTATTGAAGCTTTCTTT; cdr3_aa: CASSSPPSIEAFF
clone_size: many; v_call: TRBV10-3; d_call: NA; j_call: TRBJ2-1; cdr3_nt: TGTGCCATCAGTGAGTCAGCTCCCGATGAGCAGTTCTTC; cdr3_aa: CAISESAPDEQFF
clone_size: few; v_call: TRBV10-3; d_call: NA; j_call: TRBJ1-5; cdr3_nt: TGTGCCATCAGTGACAGGGAACAGGGATTAAATCAGCCCCAGCATTTT; cdr3_aa: CAISDREQGLNQPQHF
clone_size: few; v_call: TRBV5-5; d_call: TRBD1; j_call: TRBJ1-5; cdr3_nt: TGTGCCAGCAGCTTGAGGACAGGGGATTTTAGCAATCAGCCCCAGCATTTT; cdr3_aa: CASSLRTGDFSNQPQHF